The clone carrying this T cell receptor beta chain was counted a few times. The antigen remains undetermined. Germline V gives CDR1 MGHRA, CDR2 YSYEKL. V was shortened by 3 bases and J by 1 base, with 11 bases between the two germline ends. This CDR3 has 15 amino acids. This record belongs to a study of T cell repertoires in cytomegalovirus infection. Findings and limits, study-wide: Dominating the ex vivo response were TCR beta clonotypes that were CMV-specific and HLA-C-restricted.

From the reads, TCRdb called clonotypes with MiXCR, one entry per CDR3 protein. The sample yields 740,000 or so distinct CDR3 sequences, 35% seen once. This receptor was taken from a human donor in good health (CMV status not recorded). Some clones in this sample may be carry-over from other donors' samples. The gene calls are TRBV4-1 and TRBJ2-3, with D unresolved. The material sequenced was PBMCs. The CDR3, as DNA: TGCGCCAGCAGCCAGGACCACCTCCGCACAGATACGCAGTATTTT. Its protein is CASSQDHLRTDTQYF.